This T cell receptor (beta chain) was identified during a study of identical twins. This clonotype was counted between two and nine times. Its antigen remains unidentified. Overall study findings and caveats: Rather than following the same donors, the conclusions depended on cross-sectional statistical analysis.

The CDR3 length is 15 residues. Between the trimmed V and J ends, which lost 2 bases and 4 bases, there was a span of 12 bases. Germline CDR1 is MNHEY and CDR2 is SVGAGI. Unique molecular identifiers were present on the cDNA, which also gained a universal primer site by template switching. One entry per CDR3 protein results from TCRdb running MiXCR on the 5' RACE reads. This repertoire shows fewer than 500,000 distinct CDR3 sequences, roughly an eighth found once; its top ten account for approximately 1%. Every sampled donor was Caucasian and healthy. These sequences were also reported in another study, on yellow fever vaccine responses in identical twins.

This rearrangement joins TRBV6-5 to TRBJ2-1, with no clear D. This TCR was sampled from a woman aged 18-29 years in good health. Sequencing was performed on CD4+ T cells sorted from blood. CDR3 nucleotides: TGTGCCAGCAGTTACGTGCAAGTCTCGTACAATGAGCAGTTCTTC. It translates to CASSYVQVSYNEQFF.